Listed here are 24 T cell receptor beta chains from one sample, sequenced in a study of CD8+ T cells in alopecia areata (dated by TCRdb to the late 2010s). This sample's treatment or condition label indicates: oral pan-JAK inhibitor, 5-10 mg twice daily. Libraries were constructed by the immunoSEQ multiplex PCR assay. RNA was extracted from all samples and reverse transcribed into cDNA, which served as template for TCR sequencing. TCRdb limited this immuneACCESS table to in-frame rearrangements with V and J called. A share of clones is missing; checked studies link under half to unresolved V genes, and the rest is unexplained. The sample table records more than 95,000 clones; just over 85% of these occur just once. 11% of the sample lies in the top ten. Sequences were derived from CD8+ T cells sorted from blood, sampled between weeks 30 and 35, from a patient treated with tofacitinib. These receptors all stem from a human donor with alopecia areata.

This sequence joins TRBV7-9 and TRBJ2-7, with TRBD2 as a possible D gene (6 bases). This CDR3 comprises 14 residues. The V gene lost 5 bases and the J gene lost 7 bases, with 18 bases spanning the gap. Germline V gives CDR1 SEHNR, CDR2 FQNEAQ (reference sequence). CDR3 protein: CASSPKSGVREQYF. In DNA, the CDR3 is TGTGCCAGCAGCCCCAAATCGGGGGTGAGGGAGCAGTACTTC.

CDR3: CASRMGVGTEAFF. The CDR3 DNA sequence: TGTGCCAGCAGGATGGGGGTGGGCACTGAAGCTTTCTTT. The rearrangement uses TRBV27 and TRBJ1-1, with a tentative D call TRBD1 (5 bases). The CDR3 length is 13 residues. Trimming stripped 6 bases from V and 4 bases from J, with 12 bases between. Germline assignment: CDR1 MNHEY and CDR2 SMNVEV (reference sequence).

The CDR3: CAWLSGTGPHEQYF. CDR3 sequence (DNA): TGTGCCTGGCTCTCCGGGACAGGGCCGCACGAGCAGTACTTC. The chain has TRBV30 and TRBJ2-7, with 9 bases that match TRBD1. Germline V gene data show CDR1 as GTSNPN and CDR2 as SVGIG (reference sequence). The CDR3 totals 14 residues. The V and J ends lost 5 bases and 5 bases, in that order; junction bases with no gene match: 10.

The CDR3 DNA is TGTGCCTGGGCGGGCAGGGAATCCGACGAGCAGTACTTC. Its translation: CAWAGRESDEQYF. The gene calls are TRBV30 and TRBJ2-7; the D call may be TRBD1 or TRBD2 (5 bases each). V was cut by 5 bases and J by 5 bases, with 16 bases left in between. The germline V gene encodes CDR1 GTSNPN and CDR2 SVGIG (reference sequence). This CDR3 spans 13 amino acids. Looking up the rest from reference TRBV30 and TRBJ2-7 gives the full variable domain: SQTIHQWPATLVQPVGSPLSLECTVEGTSNPNLYWYRQAAGRGLQLLFYSVGIGQISSEVPQNLSASRPQDRQFILSSKKLLLSDSGFYLCAWAGRESDEQYFGPGTRLTVT.

V gene TRBV9 combines with J gene TRBJ1-1; no firm D call. CDR1 and CDR2 from the germline V gene are SGDLS and YYNGEE. The CDR3 consists of 17 residues. V was cut by 0 bases and J by 6 bases, with 21 bases left in between. The CDR3 reads CASSVDDGDYGGSEAFF. The DNA for the CDR3 is TGTGCCAGCAGCGTAGACGACGGAGATTACGGCGGGTCTGAAGCTTTCTTT.

This chain uses TRBV25-1 with TRBJ1-1; 7 bases are a match to TRBD1. This CDR3 is built from 12 residues. V shed 5 bases and J 6 bases; nucleotides not matched to a gene: 3. Germline V gene data show CDR1 as MGHDK and CDR2 as SYGVNS. CDR3 nucleotide sequence: TGTGCCAGCAGTAAGGGGGCCGCTGAAGCTTTCTTT. Protein sequence: CASSKGAAEAFF.

This clone was observed once. V gene TRBV27 combines with J gene TRBJ2-7; no clear D gene. The CDR3 sequence is 13 residues long. The germline CDR1 and CDR2 sequences are MNHEY and SMNVEV (reference sequence). Trimming shortened V by 2 bases and J by 6 bases, and 11 bases separated the two germline ends. CDR3 in DNA: TGTGCCAGCAGTTTAGGGCTCCAGTCCGAGCAGTACTTC. Its protein product is CASSLGLQSEQYF.

CDR3 sequence: CASSWQGEQETQYF. CDR3 nucleotides: TGTGCCAGCAGCTGGCAGGGGGAGCAGGAGACCCAGTACTTC. V and J are TRBV5-4 and TRBJ2-5; TRBD1 matches at 7 bases. Germline V gene sequence: CDR1 SGHNT, CDR2 YYREEE (reference sequence). V shed 3 bases and J 5 bases; nucleotides not matched to a gene: 7. The CDR3 totals 14 residues.

This chain joins TRBV27 and TRBJ1-2; 8 bases agree with TRBD1. The CDR3 sequence is 16 residues long. Germline assignment: CDR1 MNHEY and CDR2 SMNVEV (reference sequence). V lost 5 bases, J lost 6 bases, and 14 bases stayed unmatched. CDR3 in amino acids: CASSPWTGTGGDGYTF. CDR3 in DNA: TGTGCCAGCAGTCCCTGGACAGGGACCGGAGGGGATGGCTACACCTTC.

The chain joins TRBV29-1 to TRBJ2-1, with TRBD2 matching over 14 bases. The CDR3 extends over 16 amino acids. V lost 6 bases to trimming and J lost 4 bases; unmatched junction nucleotides: 8. Germline V gene lookup returns CDR1 SQVTM and CDR2 ANQGSEA. The CDR3 region is CSVGLAGEGSYNEQFF. CDR3 in DNA: TGCAGCGTGGGACTAGCGGGAGAAGGGTCTTACAATGAGCAGTTCTTC.

The V call is TRBV5-1, the J call TRBJ2-3; no firm D call. This CDR3 comprises 12 residues. Germline lookup yields CDR1 SGHRS and CDR2 YFSETQ. V lost 4 bases and J 2 bases, leaving 5 bases between the germline ends. CDR3 in DNA: TGCGCCAGCAGCCCACCCACAGATACGCAGTATTTT. The encoded protein is CASSPPTDTQYF.

The chain joins TRBV10-2 to TRBJ2-3; weak D call: TRBD1 (6 bases). V lost 2 bases to trimming and J lost 6 bases, with 18 bases between them. CDR3 length: 16 amino acids. Per the germline V gene, CDR1 is WSHSY and CDR2 is SAAADI. CDR3 DNA: TGCGCCAGCAGTGAGCCCCGGGACAACGAGAGGGATACGCAGTATTTT. Protein product: CASSEPRDNERDTQYF.

This clone has more than one count but fewer than ten. V gene TRBV29-1 combines with J gene TRBJ2-7, with 8 nucleotides matching TRBD1. In germline, CDR1 is SQVTM, CDR2 ANQGSEA. After removal of 6 bases from V and 4 bases from J, the junction contained 8 bases not matched to a gene. The CDR3 is 13 residues long. CDR3 residues: CSVGTGTGYEQYF. The CDR3 DNA is TGCAGCGTGGGAACCGGGACAGGATACGAGCAGTACTTC.

The V gene is TRBV7-9, the J gene TRBJ2-7; TRBD1 matches 8 bases. The CDR3 extends over 15 amino acids. V shed 5 bases and J 4 bases; nucleotides not matched to a gene: 10. Germline assignment: CDR1 SEHNR and CDR2 FQNEAQ (reference sequence). CDR3 DNA sequence: TGTGCCAGCAGCAATCCGGGACAGGAGGAATACGAGCAGTACTTC. Residues: CASSNPGQEEYEQYF.

This sequence joins TRBV7-3 and TRBJ2-3; 8 bases agree with TRBD1. V gave up 4 bases and J gave up 4 bases; unmatched junction bases: 4. This CDR3 comprises 14 residues. Per germline, CDR1 SGHTA and CDR2 FQGTGA. This CDR3 reads CASSSGQGADTQYF. CDR3 in DNA: TGTGCCAGCAGCTCCGGACAGGGCGCAGATACGCAGTATTTT.

The chain recombines TRBV5-4 with TRBJ2-1; the match to TRBD1 covers 10 bases. The germline V gene has CDR1 SGHNT and CDR2 YYREEE (reference sequence). CDR3 length: 16 residues. The V gene end was trimmed by 4 bases and the J gene end by 6 bases; junction bases not matched to a gene: 10. The chain's CDR3 is CASSLRQGARFNEQFF. CDR3 nucleotides: TGTGCCAGCAGCCTGCGACAGGGGGCGCGTTTCAATGAGCAGTTCTTC.

This chain uses TRBV9 with TRBJ1-4, with D uncertain. Germline V gene lookup returns CDR1 SGDLS and CDR2 YYNGEE. The CDR3 loop spans 15 amino acids. Trimming removed 0 bases from V and 5 bases from J, with 11 bases in between. The CDR3 nucleotides read TGTGCCAGCAGCGTAGAAAGTCGTTCCAATGAAAAACTGTTTTTT. Its translation: CASSVESRSNEKLFF. Using reference TRBV9 and TRBJ1-4 for the parts outside the CDR3, the full variable domain is DSGVTQTPKHLITATGQRVTLRCSPRSGDLSVYWYQQSLDQGLQFLIQYYNGEERAKGNILERFSAQQFPDLHSELNLSSLELGDSALYFCASSVESRSNEKLFFGSGTQLSVL.

This rearrangement joins TRBV19 to TRBJ2-1, with a possible D match to TRBD2 (5 bases). V was trimmed by 9 bases and J by 2 bases, leaving 11 bases between them. The germline V gene encodes CDR1 LNHDA and CDR2 SQIVND (reference sequence). The CDR3 spans 13 residues. The CDR3 coding sequence is TGTGCCAGCTCCGACGGGGCCTACAATGAGCAGTTCTTC. This gives the protein CASSDGAYNEQFF.

The chain joins TRBV4-1 to TRBJ2-7, with D possibly TRBD2 on 5 matching bases. Trimming took 0 bases from V and 1 from J, leaving 10 bases between them. The CDR3 runs 15 residues. In germline, CDR1 is MGHRA, CDR2 YSYEKL. In DNA form, the CDR3 reads TGCGCCAGCAGCCAAGAAGGAGGTTATTCCTACGAGCAGTACTTC. Its protein product is CASSQEGGYSYEQYF.

CDR3 sequence reads: CSVETLEGERWGGYTF. In DNA form, the CDR3 reads TGCAGCGTTGAAACCCTAGAAGGGGAGCGGTGGGGAGGCTACACCTTC. This chain joins TRBV29-1 and TRBJ1-2; D possibly corresponds to TRBD1 (5 bases). CDR1 and CDR2 from the germline V gene are SQVTM and ANQGSEA. The CDR3 runs to 16 residues. V was shortened by 2 bases and J by 8 bases, with 24 bases between the two germline ends.

The rearrangement joins TRBV5-1 to TRBJ1-4; TRBD1 agrees at 11 bases. The CDR3 is made up of 16 amino acids. Germline lookup yields CDR1 SGHRS and CDR2 YFSETQ. Unmatched junction bases numbered 4, after V lost 4 bases and J lost 2 bases. The CDR3 coding sequence is TGCGCCAGCAGCCCTGGACAGGGGGCTACTAATGAAAAACTGTTTTTT. It codes for CASSPGQGATNEKLFF.

This clone was found a few times. The chain links TRBV6-4 to TRBJ1-1; no firm D call. The V end lost 2 bases, the J end lost 7 bases, and 11 bases lay between the germline ends. Germline CDR1 is MRHNA and CDR2 is SNTAGT. This CDR3 contains 13 residues. The CDR3 reads CASSDGDHREAFF. CDR3 bases: TGTGCCAGCAGTGACGGGGATCACCGTGAAGCTTTCTTT.

The chain uses TRBV14 and TRBJ2-1, with 7 positions matching TRBD1. The CDR3 is made up of 14 amino acids. V shed 3 bases, J shed 5 bases, and the junction held 4 bases outside the gene matches. Per germline, CDR1 SGHDN and CDR2 FVKESK. The CDR3 sequence: CASSHRDSDNEQFF. As DNA, the CDR3 is TGTGCCAGCAGCCATAGGGACAGTGACAATGAGCAGTTCTTC.

J is TRBJ2-3 and V is TRBV2; possible D gene TRBD2, 6 bases. In germline, CDR1 is SNHLY, CDR2 FYNNEI. The CDR3 runs 14 residues. V was cut by 7 bases and J by 3 bases, with 14 bases left in between. CDR3: CASKTSGLTDTQYF. The CDR3 region has the DNA TGTGCCAGCAAGACTAGTGGTTTGACAGATACGCAGTATTTT.